Sequencing of this TCR beta chain was carried out in a study of shared clonotypes between healthy human individuals. Study-level information: The people who gave samples were two women and a few men aged 18 to 49.

This CDR3 region has 15 residues. Germline V gives CDR1 MNHEY, CDR2 SMNVEV (reference sequence). With 5 bases removed from V and 3 bases from J, the gap between germline ends came to 16 bases. As concerns this clone: As yet, its antigen is unknown.

Findings of the study overall: Sorted-subset samples were not fully sequenced, rarefaction indicated.

The donor cohort consisted entirely of Caucasian adults residing in Nashville, Tennessee. CD45RA+ naive and CD45RA-negative memory subsets were separated from CD4+ cells. The table came from immunoSEQ multiplex PCR; TCRdb's copy has only in-frame clones and leaves some out. The repertoire has just over 2,000,000 clones, 95% of them found once; the top ten carry 0.1% to 0.15%. The source is a man younger than 35 in good health. The V call is TRBV27, the J call TRBJ1-1; tentative D call: TRBD1 (5 bases). The sequenced material came from naive CD4+ T cells sorted from blood. Subset specified: CD45RA+ positively selected. In DNA form, the CDR3 reads TGTGCCAGCAGTGACTCAGGGTGGTTGGACACTGAAGCTTTCTTT. This codes for CASSDSGWLDTEAFF.